This T cell receptor beta chain was captured in a study of OX40 agonist ivuxolimab in advanced cancers. Sampling times: baseline, cycle 4 day 1, cycle 7 day 1. This table comes from immunoSEQ multiplex PCR, and its TCRdb copy is limited to in-frame clones, with some not included. The table has around 50,000 clones, 89% seen once; the top ten hold approximately 13%. The clonotype was recovered from an adult with an advanced solid tumor such as melanoma, head and neck, liver or kidney cancer. Sample: CD4+ or CD8+ T cells sorted from blood, taken in a trial of the OX40 agonist ivuxolimab.

In DNA, the CDR3 is TGTGCCAGTAGTATCCGGGAATCCGAGACCCAGTACTTC. Amino acids: CASSIRESETQYF. The chain uses TRBV19 and TRBJ2-5, with a tentative D call TRBD2 (5 bases). This CDR3 comprises 13 residues. CDR1 and CDR2 (germline): LNHDA, SQIVND (reference sequence). V gave up 3 bases and J gave up 5 bases, with 10 bases separating them.